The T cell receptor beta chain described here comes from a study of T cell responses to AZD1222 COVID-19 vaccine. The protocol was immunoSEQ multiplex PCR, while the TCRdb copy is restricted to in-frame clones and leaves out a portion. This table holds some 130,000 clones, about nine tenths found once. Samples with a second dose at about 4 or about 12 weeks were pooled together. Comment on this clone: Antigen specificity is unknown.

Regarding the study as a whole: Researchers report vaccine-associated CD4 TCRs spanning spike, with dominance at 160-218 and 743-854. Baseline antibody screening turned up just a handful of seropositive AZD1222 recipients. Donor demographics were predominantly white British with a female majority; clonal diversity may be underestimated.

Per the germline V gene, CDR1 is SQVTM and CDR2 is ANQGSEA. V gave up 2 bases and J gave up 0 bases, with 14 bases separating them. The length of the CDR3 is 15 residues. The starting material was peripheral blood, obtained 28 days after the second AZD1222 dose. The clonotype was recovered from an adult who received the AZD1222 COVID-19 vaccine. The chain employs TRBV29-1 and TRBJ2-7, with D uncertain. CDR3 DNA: TGCAGCGTTGAATCCATGGGTGCGATCTCCTACGAGCAGTACTTC. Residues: CSVESMGAISYEQYF.